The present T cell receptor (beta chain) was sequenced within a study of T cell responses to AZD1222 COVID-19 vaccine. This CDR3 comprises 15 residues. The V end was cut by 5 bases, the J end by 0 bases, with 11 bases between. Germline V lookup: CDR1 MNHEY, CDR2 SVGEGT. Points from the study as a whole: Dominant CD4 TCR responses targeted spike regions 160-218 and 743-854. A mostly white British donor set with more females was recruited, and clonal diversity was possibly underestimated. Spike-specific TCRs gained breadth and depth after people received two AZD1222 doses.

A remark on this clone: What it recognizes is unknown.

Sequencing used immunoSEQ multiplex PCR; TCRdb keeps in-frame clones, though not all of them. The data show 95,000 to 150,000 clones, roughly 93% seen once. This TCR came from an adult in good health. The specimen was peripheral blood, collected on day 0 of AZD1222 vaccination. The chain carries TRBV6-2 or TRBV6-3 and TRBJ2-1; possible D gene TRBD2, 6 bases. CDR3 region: CASSALSGSYNEQFF. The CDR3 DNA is TGTGCCAGCAGTGCCCTTAGCGGCTCCTACAATGAGCAGTTCTTC.